The clone carrying this T cell receptor (beta chain) occurred a few times. Trimming at V came to 2 bases and at J to 6 bases, leaving 7 bases not matched to a gene. CDR3 length: 14 amino acids. Germline values: CDR1 LNHDA, CDR2 SQIVND (reference sequence). The sample comes from a study of T cells in Graves' hyperthyroidism and ophthalmopathy. Authors of the study amplified TCR beta CDR3 regions from RNA transcripts. RT-PCR in the first round (using the HTBI primer set) targeted the TCR CDR3. TCRdb re-called the multiplex PCR reads through MiXCR, storing one row per CDR3 protein. Of some 340,000 distinct CDR3 sequences listed, about 13% are singletons. Uncontrolled infections, other autoimmune diseases, pregnancy or lactation led to exclusion of patients.

This clonotype was obtained from a woman in her thirties or forties with Graves' ophthalmopathy. Sequencing was done on a sample of blood. The chain couples TRBV19 to TRBJ2-7, with 7 nucleotides matching TRBD1. Here the CDR3 DNA reads TGTGCCAGTAGTATATCTACAGGGGTTGGCGAGCAGTACTTC. It encodes CASSISTGVGEQYF.